This T cell receptor (beta chain) was found in a study of blood T cell repertoires in COVID-19. Profiling relied on immunoSEQ multiplex PCR, and the TCRdb table lists in-frame clones only, not all of them. Among tens of thousands of clones listed, roughly 84% were seen once. V was shortened by 0 bases and J by 4 bases, with 7 bases between the two germline ends. The CDR3 consists of 14 residues. Looked up from germline, CDR1 is MNHNS and CDR2 is SASEGT. This clonotype originated in a man between 50 and 59 years old with acute or convalescent COVID-19. The chain links TRBV6-1 to TRBJ1-5, with D possibly matching TRBD1 (5 bases). The sequenced material came from peripheral blood. The CDR3 loop reads CASSEAQGNQPQHF. The CDR3 DNA reads TGTGCCAGCAGTGAAGCGCAGGGAAATCAGCCCCAGCATTTT.